This record covers a single T cell receptor (beta chain). As processed by the authors: Reference gene primers were amplified, and this amplification served to estimate nucleated cell counts. Assay used: immunoSEQ multiplex PCR; TCRdb lists only in-frame clones, some missing. The DNA gave D and trimming, while V, J and clone size come from that table. Of about 160,000 clones listed, about 90% are singletons. The entry originates in a study of blood T cell repertoires in COVID-19. V was trimmed by 6 bases and J by 5 bases, leaving 16 bases between them. Per the germline V gene, CDR1 is LGHNA and CDR2 is YNFKEQ. CDR3 size: 15 residues.

The genes are TRBV4-2 and TRBJ1-4; perhaps TRBD1 as D (6 bases). This clonotype originated in a man aged 55 to 70 with acute or convalescent COVID-19. Sequenced: peripheral blood. The CDR3 bases are TGTGCCAGCAGGCCCCCAGGGCAGGGGAATGAAAAACTGTTTTTT. Amino acids: CASRPPGQGNEKLFF.